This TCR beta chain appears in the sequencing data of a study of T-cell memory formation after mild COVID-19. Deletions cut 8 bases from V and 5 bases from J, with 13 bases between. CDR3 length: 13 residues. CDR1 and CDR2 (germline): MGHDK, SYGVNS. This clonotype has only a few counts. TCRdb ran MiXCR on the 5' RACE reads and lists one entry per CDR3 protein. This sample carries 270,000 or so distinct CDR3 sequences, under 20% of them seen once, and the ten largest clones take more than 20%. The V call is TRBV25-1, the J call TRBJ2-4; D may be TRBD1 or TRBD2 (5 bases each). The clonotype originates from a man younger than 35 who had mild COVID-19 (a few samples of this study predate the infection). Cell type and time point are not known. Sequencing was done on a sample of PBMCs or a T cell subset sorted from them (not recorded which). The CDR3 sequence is CASGISGQNIQYF. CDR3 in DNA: TGTGCCAGCGGAATCTCGGGGCAAAACATTCAGTACTTC.